This TCR beta chain was profiled in a study of response to subunit inactivated influenza vaccine. This clonotype was detected once. Its target is unknown. Per germline, CDR1 SGHVS and CDR2 FQNEAQ. CDR3 length: 13 amino acids. The V end was cut by 2 bases, the J end by 2 bases, with 5 bases between. TCRdb fed the RT-PCR reads into MiXCR, producing one record per CDR3 protein. This sample has roughly 500,000 distinct CDR3 sequences, with roughly 25% found just once. The study's findings and limits: It was suggested by the authors that few new T cells are recruited by each seasonal influenza vaccination.

This receptor was obtained from a man aged 50-60 years who received an inactivated influenza vaccine. J is TRBJ2-3 and V is TRBV7-8; D is undetermined. Here the sequenced sample was CD4+ T cells sorted from PBMCs, taken 5 to 6 days after vaccination. CDR3 region: CASSLFLTDTQYF. The CDR3 DNA reads as TGTGCCAGCAGCTTATTTCTCACAGATACGCAGTATTTT.